A single sample gave rise to the 16 T cell receptor beta chains below, sequenced in a study of cytomegalovirus exposure and HLA in healthy donors. This PCR relied on a set of 60 Vbeta primers and 13 Jbeta primers. Only in-frame clones appear in the TCRdb table, and some are missing; sequencing was by immunoSEQ multiplex PCR. Of some 150,000 clones listed, around 82% are singletons. Specimen: PBMCs. The receptor set was obtained from a woman aged 40 to 55 in good health and CMV-seropositive.

The chain employs TRBV5-5 and TRBJ2-2, with 10 bases fitting TRBD1. CDR3 length: 18 amino acids. J gave up 5 bases and V 2 bases, and 12 bases lay outside the gene matches. The germline V gene has CDR1 SGHKS and CDR2 YYEKEE (reference sequence). The CDR3 is CASSLSGTGARITGELFF. The CDR3, as DNA: TGTGCCAGCAGCTTATCCGGGACAGGGGCTCGGATAACCGGGGAGCTGTTTTTT. The complete variable domain, with remaining parts taken from reference TRBV5-5 and TRBJ2-2, reads DAGVTQSPTHLIKTRGQQVTLRCSPISGHKSVSWYQQVLGQGPQFIFQYYEKEERGRGNFPDRFSARQFPNYSSELNVNALLLGDSALYLCASSLSGTGARITGELFFGEGSRLTVL.

The chain recombines TRBV5-1 with TRBJ2-3; 7 nucleotides agree with TRBD2. The CDR3 totals 11 residues. The germline V gene encodes CDR1 SGHRS and CDR2 YFSETQ. The junction had 2 bases not matched to a gene; V was cut back by 4 bases and J by 9 bases. The CDR3 protein is CASSRGDTQYF. In DNA, the CDR3 is TGCGCCAGCAGCCGGGGGGACACGCAGTATTTT. Variable domain in full (rest from reference TRBV5-1 and TRBJ2-3): KAGVTQTPRYLIKTRGQQVTLSCSPISGHRSVSWYQQTPGQGLQFLFEYFSETQRNKGNFPGRFSGRQFSNSRSEMNVSTLELGDSALYLCASSRGDTQYFGPGTRLTVL.

V gene TRBV28 combines with J gene TRBJ2-3; 7 bases agree with TRBD2. From germline, CDR1 is MDHEN and CDR2 SYDVKM. Trimming cost V 2 bases and J 5 bases; bases outside gene matches: 10. The CDR3 length is 16 residues. DNA for the CDR3: TGTGCCAGCAGTTTAGCGGGAGCGCTCATAGGAGATACGCAGTATTTT. It codes for CASSLAGALIGDTQYF.

V usage is TRBV19 and J usage is TRBJ1-1; TRBD1 is a possible D gene (5 bases). Trimming left V 6 bases short and J 5 bases short, with 19 bases between. The CDR3 consists of 15 residues. Germline CDR1 reads LNHDA; CDR2 reads SQIVND (reference sequence). Written as DNA, the CDR3 is TGTGCCAGTAGGGCGCCTAGGGGCCTTAGGACTGAAGCTTTCTTT. Translation gives CASRAPRGLRTEAFF.

This sequence joins TRBV2 and TRBJ2-2, with TRBD2 identical over 12 bases. The CDR3 is 18 residues long. V shed 2 bases and J 2 bases; nucleotides not matched to a gene: 6. Germline CDR1 and CDR2: SNHLY and FYNNEI. The CDR3 coding sequence is TGTGCCAGCAGTGAATATGGACTAGCGGGACTCAACACCGGGGAGCTGTTTTTT. It is translated as CASSEYGLAGLNTGELFF. The full variable domain, in which reference TRBV2 and TRBJ2-2 provide the parts outside the CDR3, is EPEVTQTPSHQVTQMGQEVILRCVPISNHLYFYWYRQILGQKVEFLVSFYNNEISEKSEIFDDQFSVERPDGSNFTLKIRSTKLEDSAMYFCASSEYGLAGLNTGELFFGEGSRLTVL.

V usage is TRBV7-2 and J usage is TRBJ2-3, with 11 bases aligning to TRBD2. This CDR3 has 15 residues. CDR1 and CDR2 from the germline V gene are SGHTA and FQGNSA. V was pared by 1 base and J by 6 bases, with 3 bases of the junction left unmatched. In DNA form, the CDR3 reads TGTGCCAGCAGCTTAGAGGCTAGCGGGGGGGATACGCAGTATTTT. This sequence encodes CASSLEASGGDTQYF.

V usage is TRBV29-1 and J usage is TRBJ1-1, with TRBD1 identical over 7 bases. The length of the CDR3 is 17 residues. From germline, CDR1 is SQVTM and CDR2 ANQGSEA. V lost 5 bases and J lost 1; bases outside the gene matches: 16. The CDR3 nucleotides read TGCAGCGTTCGAATATCACTTCATGGACAGGCGAACACTGAAGCTTTCTTT. Its protein product is CSVRISLHGQANTEAFF.

In regard to this clone: The same CDR3 can be traced to other DNA sequences in this sample. This rearrangement joins TRBV9 to TRBJ2-1; 9 positions agree with TRBD2. The junction had 1 base not matched to a gene; V was cut back by 2 bases and J by 7 bases. The CDR3 extends over 13 amino acids. Germline V gene data show CDR1 as SGDLS and CDR2 as YYNGEE. The CDR3 loop is CASSVAGGNEQFF. The DNA of the CDR3 is TGTGCCAGCAGCGTGGCGGGAGGGAATGAGCAGTTCTTC. The variable domain in full, with the rest retrieved from reference TRBV9 and TRBJ2-1, is DSGVTQTPKHLITATGQRVTLRCSPRSGDLSVYWYQQSLDQGLQFLIQYYNGEERAKGNILERFSAQQFPDLHSELNLSSLELGDSALYFCASSVAGGNEQFFGPGTRLTVL.

The chain links TRBV11-3 to TRBJ2-5; possibly TRBD2 for D (6 bases). The CDR3 is 15 amino acids. V lost 4 bases and J lost 11, with 23 bases in between. Germline CDR1 and CDR2: SGHNT and YENEEA. As DNA, the CDR3 is TGTGCCAGCAGCTACGGACTAAACCCCCCGAGGGAGCAGTACTTC. Encoded protein: CASSYGLNPPREQYF.

This clone has just a few counts. The rearrangement uses TRBV6-1 and TRBJ2-5, with 7 bases matching TRBD1. CDR1 and CDR2 from the germline V gene are MNHNS and SASEGT. Trimming removed 3 bases from V and 4 bases from J; junction bases left unmatched: 11. The CDR3 spans 16 residues. In DNA, the CDR3 is TGTGCCAGCAGTGAGGGGGCGGCCAGGGGGTTAGAGACCCAGTACTTC. Translation gives CASSEGAARGLETQYF.

V and J are TRBV7-3 and TRBJ2-1; D may be TRBD2 (6 bases). This CDR3 has 15 residues. Trimming removed 1 base at V and 4 bases at J, with 11 bases between. CDR1 and CDR2 from the germline V gene are SGHTA and FQGTGA. CDR3 in DNA: TGTGCCAGCAGCTTAAAGGCGGGGCCGTACAATGAGCAGTTCTTC. It specifies CASSLKAGPYNEQFF. Full variable domain (outside the CDR3, taken from reference TRBV7-3 and TRBJ2-1): GAGVSQTPSNKVTEKGKYVELRCDPISGHTALYWYRQSLGQGPEFLIYFQGTGAADDSGLPNDRFFAVRPEGSVSTLKIQRTERGDSAVYLCASSLKAGPYNEQFFGPGTRLTVL.

This clone has only a few counts. The chain employs TRBV9 and TRBJ1-2, with TRBD1 matching 9 bases. Germline CDR1 reads SGDLS; CDR2 reads YYNGEE. V gave up 4 bases and J gave up 4 bases; unmatched junction bases: 8. This CDR3 contains 15 residues. CDR3 protein: CASSTTGGYGYGYTF. The CDR3 DNA reads TGTGCCAGCAGCACTACAGGGGGCTATGGCTATGGCTACACCTTC.

The chain employs TRBV10-3 and TRBJ2-1, with TRBD2 as a possible D gene (6 bases). There are 13 residues in the CDR3. Germline V lookup: CDR1 ENHRY, CDR2 SYGVKD. Trimming took 4 bases from V and 13 from J, leaving 17 bases between them. The CDR3 coding sequence is TGTGCCATCAGTGTAGAGGAGGGGCCGTTCCAGTTCTTC. It specifies CAISVEEGPFQFF.

V and J are TRBV5-1 and TRBJ2-7, with D perhaps TRBD1 (6 bases). The ends were cut back, 3 bases at V and 0 bases at J, with 7 bases in the middle. Germline V lookup: CDR1 SGHRS, CDR2 YFSETQ. The length of the CDR3 is 13 residues. The CDR3 coding sequence is TGCGCCAGCAGCTCGGACAGCTCCTACGAGCAGTACTTC. Protein: CASSSDSSYEQYF.

The chain employs TRBV7-6 and TRBJ2-3, with 13 bases matching TRBD2. The V gene's germline CDR1 is SGHVS and CDR2 FNYEAQ. Trimming removed 5 bases from V and 5 bases from J; junction bases left unmatched: 4. This CDR3 is built from 15 residues. The CDR3 sequence: CASSGTSGIIDTQYF. CDR3 nucleotides: TGTGCCAGCAGCGGGACTAGCGGGATAATAGATACGCAGTATTTT.

This sequence joins TRBV19 and TRBJ2-1, with D tentatively TRBD2 (5 bases). There are 13 residues in the CDR3. V was pared by 6 bases and J by 5 bases, with 11 bases between. In germline, CDR1 is LNHDA, CDR2 SQIVND (reference sequence). CDR3 sequence: CASSRARDNEQFF. CDR3 bases: TGTGCCAGTAGCCGTGCGAGGGACAATGAGCAGTTCTTC. Drawing the rest from reference TRBV19 and TRBJ2-1, the complete variable domain is DGGITQSPKYLFRKEGQNVTLSCEQNLNHDAMYWYRQDPGQGLRLIYYSQIVNDFQKGDIAEGYSVSREKKESFPLTVTSAQKNPTAFYLCASSRARDNEQFFGPGTRLTVL.